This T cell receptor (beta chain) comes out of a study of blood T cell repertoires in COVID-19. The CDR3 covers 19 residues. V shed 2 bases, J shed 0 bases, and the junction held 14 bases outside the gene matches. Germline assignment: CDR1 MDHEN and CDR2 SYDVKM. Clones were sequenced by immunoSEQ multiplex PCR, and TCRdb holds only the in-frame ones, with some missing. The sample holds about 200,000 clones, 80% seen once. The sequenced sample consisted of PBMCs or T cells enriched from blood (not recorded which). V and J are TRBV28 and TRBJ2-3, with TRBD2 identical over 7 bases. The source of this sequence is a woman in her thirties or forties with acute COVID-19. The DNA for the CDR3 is TGTGCCAGCAGTTTACCTGCTACCAGACTAGCAATCAGCACAGATACGCAGTATTTT. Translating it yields CASSLPATRLAISTDTQYF.